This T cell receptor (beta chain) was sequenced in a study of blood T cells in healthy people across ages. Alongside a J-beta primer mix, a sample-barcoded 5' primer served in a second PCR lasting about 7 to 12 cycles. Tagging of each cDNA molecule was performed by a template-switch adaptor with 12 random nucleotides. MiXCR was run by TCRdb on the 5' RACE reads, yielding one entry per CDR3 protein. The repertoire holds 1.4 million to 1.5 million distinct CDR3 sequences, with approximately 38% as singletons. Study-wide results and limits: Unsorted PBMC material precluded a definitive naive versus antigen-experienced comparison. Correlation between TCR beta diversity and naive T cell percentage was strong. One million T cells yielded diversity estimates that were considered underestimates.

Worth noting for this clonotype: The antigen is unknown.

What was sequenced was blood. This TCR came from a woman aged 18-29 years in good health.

CDR3 in amino acids: CASSLGLPGQFF. The CDR3 nucleotides are TGTGCCAGCAGCCTGGGACTACCAGGACAGTTCTTC. This rearrangement joins TRBV7-9 to TRBJ2-1; TRBD2 matches at 7 bases. Looked up from germline, CDR1 is SEHNR and CDR2 is FQNEAQ (reference sequence). CDR3 size: 12 residues. The V segment lost 5 bases and the J segment 13 bases; nucleotides outside the gene matches: 8.